The next 30 T cell receptor beta chains were all read from a single sample in a study of blood T cells in healthy people across ages. Through a sample-barcoded 5' primer and a J-beta primer mix, a second PCR was run for 7 to 11 cycles. TCRdb reprocessed the 5' RACE reads with MiXCR, giving one entry per CDR3 protein. The sample yields around 990,000 distinct CDR3 sequences, roughly two fifths seen once. Sequenced material: blood. These receptors originate from a man between 18 and 29 years old in good health.

V is TRBV7-2 and J is TRBJ1-2; D gene unclear. V was pared by 7 bases and J by 1 base, with 13 bases between. In germline, CDR1 is SGHTA, CDR2 FQGNSA. CDR3 size: 14 residues. The CDR3 loop is CASNLVISNYGYTF. In nucleotides, the CDR3 is TGTGCCAGCAACCTTGTGATCAGTAACTATGGCTACACCTTC.

The rearrangement joins TRBV6-5 to TRBJ2-7; the D gene is possibly TRBD1 (5 bases). V lost 4 bases and J lost 1, with 17 bases in between. CDR3 length: 16 amino acids. Looked up from germline, CDR1 is MNHEY and CDR2 is SVGAGI. The CDR3 region has the DNA TGTGCCAGCAGTTTTACGCTTCGGACACTTTCCTACGAGCAGTACTTC. Protein sequence: CASSFTLRTLSYEQYF.

CDR3: CASRTGTGVAEAFF. DNA for the CDR3: TGTGCCAGCAGGACCGGGACAGGGGTGGCTGAAGCTTTCTTT. The rearrangement links TRBV2 to TRBJ1-1, with 10 bases matching TRBD1. The CDR3 runs 14 residues. Germline V lookup: CDR1 SNHLY, CDR2 FYNNEI. V dropped 6 bases and J dropped 6; count of bases not matched to a gene: 7.

This clonotype was observed a handful of times. This sequence joins TRBV10-2 and TRBJ1-2; no clear D. The germline CDR1 and CDR2 sequences are WSHSY and SAAADI. The CDR3 has 16 amino acids. Trimming took 7 bases from V and 0 from J, leaving 18 bases between them. The CDR3 nucleotides are TGCGCCAGCACCGCCGATCGTGGGCTGACTAACTATGGCTACACCTTC. This encodes CASTADRGLTNYGYTF.

The chain links TRBV7-9 to TRBJ1-1, with D unclear. CDR3 size: 16 residues. Between the trimmed V and J ends, which lost 2 bases and 0 bases, there was a span of 13 bases. Germline V lookup: CDR1 SEHNR, CDR2 FQNEAQ (reference sequence). This chain's CDR3 is CASSLREQPMNTEAFF. In nucleotides, the CDR3 is TGTGCCAGCAGCTTAAGGGAACAACCGATGAACACTGAAGCTTTCTTT.

V usage is TRBV11-1 and J usage is TRBJ2-2; 7 bases map to TRBD1. CDR3 length equals 16 residues. Germline V CDR1 and CDR2: SGHAT, FQDESV (reference sequence). V shed 1 base, J shed 2 bases, and the junction held 4 bases outside the gene matches. DNA of the CDR3: TGTGCCAGCAGCTTAGATGGACAGGCTAACACCGGGGAGCTGTTTTTT. It translates to CASSLDGQANTGELFF.

V and J are TRBV10-3 and TRBJ2-5; 9 bases align to TRBD1. CDR1 and CDR2 from the germline V gene are ENHRY and SYGVKD. CDR3 length: 15 residues. V trimming: 6 bases; J trimming: 2 bases; junction bases outside the gene matches: 7. The CDR3 sequence: CAISQDRGFQETQYF. The CDR3 nucleotides read TGTGCCATCAGCCAGGACAGGGGATTTCAAGAGACCCAGTACTTC.

The V gene is TRBV20-1, the J gene TRBJ1-2; D not certain. With 5 bases removed from V and 2 bases from J, the gap between germline ends came to 12 bases. This CDR3 region has 13 residues. Germline loops: CDR1 DFQATT, CDR2 SNEGSKA (reference sequence). CDR3 sequence (DNA): TGCAGTGCTGGACGGCAAGCGAACTATGGCTACACCTTC. It translates to CSAGRQANYGYTF.

This clonotype was counted between two and nine times. The V and J genes are TRBV3-1 and TRBJ2-1, with D possibly being TRBD1 or TRBD2 (6 bases each). In germline, CDR1 is LGHDT, CDR2 YNNKEL (reference sequence). This CDR3 has 14 amino acids. V shed 0 bases and J shed 8 bases, with 11 bases lying between them. For the CDR3, the DNA is TGTGCCAGCAGCCAAGATCAAAGGGGGGATGAGCAGTTCTTC. It is translated as CASSQDQRGDEQFF.

The V and J genes are TRBV7-2 and TRBJ2-1, with D possibly matching TRBD2 (5 bases). V was cut by 5 bases and J by 10 bases, with 24 bases left in between. The germline V gene has CDR1 SGHTA and CDR2 FQGNSA. The CDR3 consists of 16 residues. The CDR3 DNA reads as TGTGCCAGCAGCCGAGGGCCGGGCAGCCCATTGATCGAGCAGTTCTTC. This encodes CASSRGPGSPLIEQFF. Variable domain in full (rest from reference TRBV7-2 and TRBJ2-1): GAGVSQSPSNKVTEKGKDVELRCDPISGHTALYWYRQSLGQGLEFLIYFQGNSAPDKSGLPSDRFSAERTGGSVSTLTIQRTQQEDSAVYLCASSRGPGSPLIEQFFGPGTRLTVL.

This chain connects TRBV7-9 to TRBJ2-1; TRBD2 might be the D (5 bases). Germline assignment: CDR1 SEHNR and CDR2 FQNEAQ (reference sequence). The CDR3 sequence is 14 residues long. Between the trimmed V and J ends, which lost 5 bases and 7 bases, there was a span of 15 bases. CDR3 amino acids: CASSTEFPGNEQFF. CDR3 in DNA: TGTGCCAGCAGCACGGAGTTTCCGGGGAATGAGCAGTTCTTC.

This rearrangement joins TRBV11-1 to TRBJ2-1; 11 bases map to TRBD1. Germline CDR1 and CDR2: SGHAT and FQDESV (reference sequence). This CDR3 spans 15 amino acids. With V trimmed by 4 bases and J by 6 bases, 5 bases remained unmatched. DNA of the CDR3: TGTGCCAGCAGCTCCGGGACAGGGGGAGTCAATGAGCAGTTCTTC. Its translation is CASSSGTGGVNEQFF.

This clonotype was found a few times. The chain couples TRBV4-3 to TRBJ2-1; D is uncertain. Trimming removed 0 bases from V and 2 bases from J, with 8 bases in between. There are 15 residues in the CDR3. The germline V gene encodes CDR1 LGHNA and CDR2 YSLEER. The CDR3 DNA follows: TGCGCCAGCAGCCAAGACGGGCAGCCCTACAATGAGCAGTTCTTC. Translating gives CASSQDGQPYNEQFF.

The J gene is TRBJ1-5, the V gene TRBV6-2 or TRBV6-3; D is uncertain. In germline, CDR1 is MNHEY, CDR2 SVGEGT. The CDR3 consists of 15 residues. V was trimmed by 8 bases and J by 1 base, leaving 15 bases between them. The CDR3 spells CASGYEGRSNQPQHF. Written as DNA, the CDR3 is TGTGCCAGCGGCTATGAGGGTAGAAGCAATCAGCCCCAGCATTTT.

The chain couples TRBV7-2 to TRBJ2-7; TRBD2 aligns across 8 bases. J gave up 1 base and V 6 bases, and 5 bases lay outside the gene matches. The CDR3 is 14 amino acids. The V gene's germline CDR1 is SGHTA and CDR2 FQGNSA. The CDR3 protein is CASSLLAESYEQYF. The CDR3 nucleotides read TGTGCCAGCAGTCTACTAGCGGAATCCTACGAGCAGTACTTC.

This clonotype was detected a few times. The CDR3 DNA is TGTGCCAGCAGCCAAGATCAGGGGCAGGTTAATGGCTACACCTTC. The encoded protein is CASSQDQGQVNGYTF. The J gene is TRBJ1-2, the V gene TRBV3-1; D possibly corresponds to TRBD1 (6 bases). There are 15 residues in the CDR3. Trimming cost V 0 bases and J 6 bases, with 14 bases left between them. In germline, CDR1 is LGHDT, CDR2 YNNKEL (reference sequence). Full variable domain (missing parts from reference TRBV3-1 and TRBJ1-2): DTAVSQTPKYLVTQMGNDKSIKCEQNLGHDTMYWYKQDSKKFLKIMFSYNNKELIINETVPNRFSPKSPDKAHLNLHINSLELGDSAVYFCASSQDQGQVNGYTFGSGTRLTVV.

This clonotype was found a few times. This chain connects TRBV3-1 to TRBJ2-3, with 9 bases matching TRBD2. This CDR3 region has 16 residues. Trimming took 3 bases from V and 0 from J; bases not matched to a gene: 4. Germline assignment: CDR1 LGHDT and CDR2 YNNKEL (reference sequence). The CDR3 reads CASSQVAGASTDTQYF. The CDR3 DNA reads as TGTGCCAGCAGCCAGGTAGCGGGGGCGAGCACAGATACGCAGTATTTT.

A few counts support this clonotype. The chain combines TRBV9 with TRBJ1-4; D possibly corresponds to TRBD1 (5 bases). V dropped 4 bases and J dropped 6 bases, with 16 bases sitting between them. CDR3 length equals 15 residues. The V gene's germline CDR1 is SGDLS and CDR2 YYNGEE. This CDR3 is CASSLAPGGDEKLFF. The CDR3 DNA reads TGTGCCAGCAGCCTTGCCCCGGGGGGGGATGAAAAACTGTTTTTT.

The chain combines TRBV27 with TRBJ1-5, with unresolved D. Germline V gives CDR1 MNHEY, CDR2 SMNVEV (reference sequence). V dropped 4 bases and J dropped 3 bases, with 7 bases sitting between them. The CDR3 is 13 residues long. CDR3 coding DNA: TGTGCCAGCAGTTCGACCCCCAATCAGCCCCAGCATTTT. Encoded protein: CASSSTPNQPQHF.

This clonotype has a handful of counts. The chain uses TRBV20-1 and TRBJ2-7, with D uncertain. From germline, CDR1 is DFQATT and CDR2 SNEGSKA (reference sequence). The germline V and J ends were trimmed by 1 base and 0 bases, with 4 bases remaining between them. The CDR3 is made up of 12 amino acids. CDR3 amino acids: CSARATSYEQYF. DNA for the CDR3: TGCAGTGCTAGAGCGACCTCCTACGAGCAGTACTTC.

This sequence joins TRBV7-2 and TRBJ1-1; D is uncertain. Germline values: CDR1 SGHTA, CDR2 FQGNSA. V lost 1 base to trimming and J lost 5 bases, with 8 bases between them. CDR3 size: 13 residues. The CDR3 coding sequence is TGTGCCAGCAGCTTAGGGATCCCAACTGAAGCTTTCTTT. This gives the protein CASSLGIPTEAFF.

The V call is TRBV5-1, the J call TRBJ1-2; D not certain. This CDR3 has 14 amino acids. Germline CDR1 is SGHRS and CDR2 is YFSETQ. The V and J ends lost 2 bases and 0 bases respectively, with 8 bases between them. The CDR3 reads CASSFTTTNYGYTF. CDR3 coding DNA: TGCGCCAGCAGCTTTACGACAACTAACTATGGCTACACCTTC.

The chain employs TRBV6-2 or TRBV6-3 and TRBJ1-4, with 9 bases fitting TRBD1. The CDR3 covers 16 residues. Germline V gene data show CDR1 as MNHEY and CDR2 as SVGEGT. Trimming at V came to 2 bases and at J to 7 bases, leaving 8 bases not matched to a gene. The CDR3 sequence is CASSYPRGQGPEKLFF. The CDR3 bases are TGTGCCAGCAGTTACCCGCGAGGACAGGGGCCTGAAAAACTGTTTTTT.

V gene TRBV6-5 combines with J gene TRBJ2-7; D possibly matches TRBD1 or TRBD2 (6 bases each). This CDR3 region has 14 residues. Germline V gene lookup returns CDR1 MNHEY and CDR2 SVGAGI. V gave up 7 bases and J gave up 7 bases, with 20 bases separating them. CDR3 in amino acids: CASKGGFSYNEQYF. CDR3 coding DNA: TGTGCCAGCAAAGGGGGGTTCTCCTACAATGAGCAGTACTTC.

The CDR3 sequence is CSATGPLGRGEQFF. In DNA, the CDR3 is TGCAGTGCTACCGGGCCCCTGGGAAGGGGTGAGCAGTTCTTC. This rearrangement joins TRBV20-1 to TRBJ2-1, with D tentatively TRBD1 (5 bases). The germline V gene has CDR1 DFQATT and CDR2 SNEGSKA (reference sequence). The CDR3 spans 14 residues. V was shortened by 4 bases and J by 9 bases, with 19 bases between the two germline ends.

The V call is TRBV12-3 or TRBV12-4, the J call TRBJ1-2; D not certain. Trimming removed 9 bases at V and 2 bases at J, with 7 bases between. The CDR3 is made up of 11 amino acids. CDR3 sequence (DNA): TGTGCCAGTCTTAGCAACTATGGCTACACCTTC. Encoded protein: CASLSNYGYTF.

This clonotype occurred once. The junction shows a germline mismatch at one end, possibly a read error. The rearrangement joins TRBV29-1 to TRBJ1-2, with TRBD1 matching over 10 bases. This CDR3 region has 13 residues. The germline V gene encodes CDR1 SQVTM and CDR2 ANQGSEA. The CDR3 sequence is CIVDRGQGYGYTF. As DNA, the CDR3 is TGCATCGTTGACAGGGGGCAGGGCTATGGCTACACCTTC.

This clonotype occurred once. The chain has TRBV6-5 and TRBJ1-1, with D unresolved. V lost 2 bases to trimming and J lost 4 bases, with 17 bases between them. The germline gives CDR1 MNHEY, CDR2 SVGAGI. This CDR3 is built from 16 residues. Here the CDR3 DNA reads TGTGCCAGCAGTTACCGGGCCGATAATCCTACCACTGAAGCTTTCTTT. Residues: CASSYRADNPTTEAFF.

This clonotype came up a few times. V and J are TRBV3-1 and TRBJ1-5; 8 bases agree with TRBD1. CDR1 and CDR2 (germline): LGHDT, YNNKEL (reference sequence). The CDR3 runs to 13 residues. V dropped 6 bases and J dropped 5; count of bases not matched to a gene: 3. For the CDR3, the DNA is TGTGCCAGCAGTTCGGACAGGGATCAGCCCCAGCATTTT. It codes for CASSSDRDQPQHF. Using reference TRBV3-1 and TRBJ1-5 for the parts outside the CDR3, the full variable domain is DTAVSQTPKYLVTQMGNDKSIKCEQNLGHDTMYWYKQDSKKFLKIMFSYNNKELIINETVPNRFSPKSPDKAHLNLHINSLELGDSAVYFCASSSDRDQPQHFGDGTRLSIL.

V is TRBV12-3 or TRBV12-4 and J is TRBJ1-5, with no clear D. V gave up 5 bases and J gave up 7 bases, with 12 bases separating them. This CDR3 has 13 residues. The CDR3 reads CASSRNIAQPQHF. The CDR3 DNA reads TGTGCCAGCAGTCGCAATATCGCCCAGCCCCAGCATTTT.